The 5 T cell receptor beta chains in this list originate from one sample, sequenced in a study of shared clonotypes between healthy human individuals. TCRdb's table, derived via immunoSEQ multiplex PCR, lists solely in-frame clones and lacks some. The sample includes about 700,000 clones, 90% to 95% seen only once; the top ten take approximately 24%. The naive CD8 subset, CD45RO-negative cells positively selected for CCR7, excluded terminally differentiated effector memory CD45RA+ cells. Sequencing used naive CD8+ T cells sorted from blood. These receptors originate from a man younger than 45 in good health.

This clone was recorded only once. The rearrangement links TRBV6-6 to TRBJ2-2, with unresolved D. Germline V gene sequence: CDR1 MNHNY, CDR2 SVGAGI (reference sequence). V gave up 8 bases and J gave up 6 bases, with 10 bases separating them. The CDR3 is 12 amino acids. CDR3 protein: CASLSGSGELFF. DNA for the CDR3: TGTGCCAGCCTCTCCGGCTCCGGGGAGCTGTTTTTT.

The genes are TRBV5-4 and TRBJ1-2, with D possibly being TRBD1 (5 bases). Germline V gives CDR1 SGHNT, CDR2 YYREEE (reference sequence). CDR3 length: 15 residues. V lost 8 bases and J lost 7, with 24 bases in between. In nucleotides, the CDR3 is TGTGCCAGTAATCCGGACCCTCCAACGGGGCTTGGCTACACCTTC. It translates to CASNPDPPTGLGYTF. The full variable domain, in which reference TRBV5-4 and TRBJ1-2 provide the parts outside the CDR3, is ETGVTQSPTHLIKTRGQQVTLRCSSQSGHNTVSWYQQALGQGPQFIFQYYREEENGRGNFPPRFSGLQFPNYSSELNVNALELDDSALYLCASNPDPPTGLGYTFGSGTRLTVV.

V is TRBV7-9 and J is TRBJ2-7; TRBD1 might be the D (6 bases). The V end was cut by 4 bases, the J end by 3 bases, with 13 bases between. Germline CDR1 and CDR2: SEHNR and FQNEAQ (reference sequence). This CDR3 spans 14 amino acids. The CDR3 DNA reads as TGTGCCAGCAGCTATAGGGGGTCCGGCTACGAGCAGTACTTC. It is translated as CASSYRGSGYEQYF. The variable domain in full, with the rest retrieved from reference TRBV7-9 and TRBJ2-7, is DTGVSQNPRHKITKRGQNVTFRCDPISEHNRLYWYRQTLGQGPEFLTYFQNEAQLEKSRLLSDRFSAERPKGSFSTLEIQRTEQGDSAMYLCASSYRGSGYEQYFGPGTRLTVT.

This sequence joins TRBV11-1 and TRBJ2-1; 12 nucleotides align to TRBD1. In germline, CDR1 is SGHAT, CDR2 FQDESV (reference sequence). V was clipped by 5 bases and J by 9 bases; unmatched bases: 5. The CDR3 covers 14 residues. The CDR3 bases are TGTGCCAGCAGCGCCCGGGACAGGGGGCTTGAGCAGTTCTTC. It encodes CASSARDRGLEQFF.

The chain combines TRBV27 with TRBJ2-7, with 7 bases that match TRBD2. This CDR3 region has 15 residues. Trimming removed 3 bases from V and 0 bases from J; junction bases left unmatched: 5. Germline assignment: CDR1 MNHEY and CDR2 SMNVEV (reference sequence). CDR3 region: CASSFTGRSSYEQYF. The CDR3 nucleotides read TGTGCCAGCAGTTTCACCGGGAGGAGCTCCTACGAGCAGTACTTC.